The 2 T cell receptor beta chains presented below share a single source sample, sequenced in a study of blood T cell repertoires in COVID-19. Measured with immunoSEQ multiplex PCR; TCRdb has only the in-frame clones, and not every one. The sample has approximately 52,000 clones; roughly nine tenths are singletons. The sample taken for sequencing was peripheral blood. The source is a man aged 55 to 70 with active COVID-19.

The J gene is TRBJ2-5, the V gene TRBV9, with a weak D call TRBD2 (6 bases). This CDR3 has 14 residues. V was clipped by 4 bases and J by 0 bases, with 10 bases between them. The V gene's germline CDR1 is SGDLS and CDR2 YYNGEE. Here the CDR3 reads CASSKRDYQETQYF. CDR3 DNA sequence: TGTGCCAGCAGCAAGAGGGACTACCAAGAGACCCAGTACTTC. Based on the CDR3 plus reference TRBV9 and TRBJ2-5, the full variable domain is DSGVTQTPKHLITATGQRVTLRCSPRSGDLSVYWYQQSLDQGLQFLIQYYNGEERAKGNILERFSAQQFPDLHSELNLSSLELGDSALYFCASSKRDYQETQYFGPGTRLLVL.

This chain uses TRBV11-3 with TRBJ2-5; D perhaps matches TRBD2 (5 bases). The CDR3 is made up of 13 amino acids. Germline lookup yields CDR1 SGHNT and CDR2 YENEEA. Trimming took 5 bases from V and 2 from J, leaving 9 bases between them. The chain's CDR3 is CASSVGVQETQYF. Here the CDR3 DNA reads TGTGCCAGCAGCGTCGGGGTTCAAGAGACCCAGTACTTC.